This entry lists 20 T cell receptor beta chains sequenced from one sample in a study of cytomegalovirus exposure and HLA in healthy donors. Both 60 Vbeta primers and 13 Jbeta primers went into the PCR. Libraries were prepared by immunoSEQ multiplex PCR; TCRdb keeps only in-frame clonotypes and omits some of them. The table has 100,000 to 150,000 clones, around 85% seen once. Sequencing was performed on PBMCs. The receptor source for this set is a young man in good health and CMV-seropositive.

The chain links TRBV4-1 to TRBJ2-2; no clear D gene. Germline V CDR1 and CDR2: MGHRA, YSYEKL. This CDR3 comprises 15 residues. V lost 0 bases, J lost 2 bases, and 7 bases lay in between. The CDR3 DNA reads TGCGCCAGCAGCCAAGAGGGCCTCAACACCGGGGAGCTGTTTTTT. The encoded protein is CASSQEGLNTGELFF.

This chain connects TRBV30 to TRBJ1-3, with unresolved D. CDR3 length equals 12 residues. Germline values: CDR1 GTSNPN, CDR2 SVGIG (reference sequence). With 3 bases removed from V and 12 bases from J, the gap between germline ends came to 15 bases. The chain's CDR3 is CAWRGRTLNIYF. The CDR3 nucleotides read TGTGCCTGGAGAGGGAGGACGCTAAACATATATTTT.

The rearrangement uses TRBV5-4 and TRBJ2-1, with D perhaps matching TRBD1 (5 bases). The CDR3 is made up of 15 amino acids. Germline V gene data show CDR1 as SGHNT and CDR2 as YYREEE (reference sequence). Trimming took off 4 bases at V and 0 bases at J, with 11 bases between the two ends. CDR3 protein: CASSAQARSYNEQFF. CDR3 DNA: TGTGCCAGCAGCGCACAGGCTCGCTCCTACAATGAGCAGTTCTTC.

This clone was seen a few times. V and J are TRBV19 and TRBJ1-6, with 8 bases fitting TRBD1. The length of the CDR3 is 16 residues. The germline V gene encodes CDR1 LNHDA and CDR2 SQIVND (reference sequence). With V trimmed by 4 bases and J by 3 bases, 5 bases remained unmatched. For the CDR3, the DNA is TGTGCCAGTAGTAACGGACAGGGAGACTATAATTCACCCCTCCACTTT. This sequence encodes CASSNGQGDYNSPLHF.

The chain is built from TRBV27 and TRBJ2-7; 7 nucleotides agree with TRBD1. The V gene's germline CDR1 is MNHEY and CDR2 SMNVEV (reference sequence). Trimming cost V 4 bases and J 3 bases; bases outside gene matches: 3. CDR3 size: 13 residues. The CDR3 sequence: CASSYRDSYEQYF. CDR3 DNA: TGTGCCAGCAGTTACCGGGACAGCTACGAGCAGTACTTC.

V is TRBV10-2 and J is TRBJ1-1; 9 bases are a match to TRBD1. The CDR3 extends over 11 amino acids. The ends lost 7 bases at V and 8 bases at J; junction bases unmatched: 2. In germline, CDR1 is WSHSY, CDR2 SAAADI. The CDR3 DNA follows: TGCGCCAGCAACGACAGGGGGGAAGCTTTCTTT. It encodes CASNDRGEAFF.

V and J are TRBV7-9 and TRBJ1-2; D remains ambiguous. This CDR3 has 13 amino acids. Germline V gene sequence: CDR1 SEHNR, CDR2 FQNEAQ (reference sequence). The ends were cut back, 5 bases at V and 8 bases at J, with 15 bases in the middle. CDR3 in amino acids: CASSHGKEGGYTF. Here the CDR3 DNA reads TGTGCCAGCAGCCATGGGAAGGAGGGCGGCTACACCTTC.

Only one count was recorded for this clone. The gene calls are TRBV7-7 and TRBJ1-1; the D gene is possibly TRBD1 (6 bases). Per germline, CDR1 SSHAT and CDR2 FNYEAQ (reference sequence). The germline V and J ends were trimmed by 5 bases and 1 base, with 17 bases remaining between them. This CDR3 is 16 amino acids long. The CDR3 DNA reads as TGTGCCAGCAGCCCCCTACGGGGGGCGGCGAACACTGAAGCTTTCTTT. Translation: CASSPLRGAANTEAFF.

This clone turned up a few times. J is TRBJ1-2 and V is TRBV6-5, with TRBD1 matching over 7 bases. The V and J ends lost 5 bases and 7 bases, in that order; junction bases with no gene match: 10. Per the germline V gene, CDR1 is MNHEY and CDR2 is SVGAGI. This CDR3 spans 14 amino acids. For the CDR3, the DNA is TGTGCCAGCAGTCGGGCACAGGGGCGTGGTGGCTACACCTTC. Protein sequence: CASSRAQGRGGYTF.

This chain connects TRBV27 to TRBJ2-1; TRBD2 might be the D (5 bases). The CDR3 totals 14 residues. The V gene lost 5 bases and the J gene lost 0 bases, with 8 bases spanning the gap. Germline V gene lookup returns CDR1 MNHEY and CDR2 SMNVEV (reference sequence). Written as DNA, the CDR3 is TGTGCCAGCAGTATAGCGTACTCCTACAATGAGCAGTTCTTC. This gives the protein CASSIAYSYNEQFF.

CDR3: CASPNITSDYNEQFF. Written as DNA, the CDR3 is TGTGCCAGCCCCAACATCACTAGCGACTACAATGAGCAGTTCTTC. The chain carries TRBV7-9 and TRBJ2-1; 7 positions match TRBD2. Germline CDR1 SEHNR, CDR2 FQNEAQ (reference sequence). V was pared by 8 bases and J by 3 bases, with 10 bases of the junction left unmatched. There are 15 residues in the CDR3.

The genes are TRBV7-2 and TRBJ2-1, with 12 bases lining up with TRBD2. V lost 5 bases to trimming and J lost 5 bases; unmatched junction nucleotides: 16. The length of the CDR3 is 19 residues. Germline CDR1 reads SGHTA; CDR2 reads FQGNSA. CDR3 bases: TGTGCCAGCAGCCGTAACCTGAGACTAGCGGGAGCGACCGACAATGAGCAGTTCTTC. It specifies CASSRNLRLAGATDNEQFF.

The chain employs TRBV30 and TRBJ1-1; D gene ambiguous. The V and J ends lost 0 bases and 6 bases respectively, with 14 bases between them. Germline assignment: CDR1 GTSNPN and CDR2 SVGIG (reference sequence). CDR3 length equals 14 residues. The CDR3 loop reads CAWSVSSERPEAFF. The CDR3 DNA follows: TGTGCCTGGAGTGTTAGCAGCGAGAGACCTGAAGCTTTCTTT.

The V and J genes are TRBV6-4 and TRBJ1-1; no definite D call. This CDR3 comprises 14 residues. Trimming took 2 bases from V and 1 from J, leaving 8 bases between them. Germline CDR1 and CDR2: MRHNA and SNTAGT. The CDR3 loop is CASSDPPRNTEAFF. The CDR3 coding sequence is TGTGCCAGCAGTGACCCCCCCCGGAACACTGAAGCTTTCTTT.

The DNA of the CDR3 is TGTGCCAGCAGCTTAGAGGGACTAGCGTTCCACGAGCAGTACTTC. Protein: CASSLEGLAFHEQYF. The chain joins TRBV7-2 to TRBJ2-7; 10 bases map to TRBD2. The CDR3 contains 15 residues. Germline values: CDR1 SGHTA, CDR2 FQGNSA. Trimming took 1 base from V and 5 from J; bases not matched to a gene: 5.

The rearrangement uses TRBV7-8 and TRBJ1-2, with D unresolved. V was pared by 0 bases and J by 0 bases, with 14 bases between. Looked up from germline, CDR1 is SGHVS and CDR2 is FQNEAQ. The CDR3 contains 17 residues. The chain's CDR3 is CASSLARYSNSNYGYTF. DNA of the CDR3: TGTGCCAGCAGCTTAGCCCGCTATAGTAATTCTAACTATGGCTACACCTTC.

The chain carries TRBV7-6 and TRBJ2-7; TRBD1 aligns across 7 bases. The CDR3 is made up of 15 amino acids. V dropped 5 bases and J dropped 7; count of bases not matched to a gene: 14. The germline V gene has CDR1 SGHVS and CDR2 FNYEAQ. The CDR3 DNA sequence: TGTGCCAGCAGCCCCGTTTACAGGGGAGCCTTTGAGCAGTACTTC. Protein: CASSPVYRGAFEQYF.

This clone was counted a single time. J is TRBJ1-2 and V is TRBV20-1; TRBD1 is a possible D gene (5 bases). Germline CDR1 reads DFQATT; CDR2 reads SNEGSKA (reference sequence). V was clipped by 7 bases and J by 4 bases, with 10 bases between them. The CDR3 covers 11 residues. The CDR3 DNA sequence: TGCAGTGTTTATCAGGGCTATGGCTACACCTTC. This sequence encodes CSVYQGYGYTF.

This clone has only one observation. Likely a read error: the CDR3 ends without its conserved phenylalanine or tryptophan. The CDR3 region has the DNA TGTGCCAGCAGCTTAGAAGGGGGCCCCGGGGAGTCGCGCAACTATGGCTACACCCTC. Protein: CASSLEGGPGESRNYGYTL. The genes are TRBV7-8 and TRBJ1-2, with 7 bases lining up with TRBD1. Germline CDR1 is SGHVS and CDR2 is FQNEAQ. With V trimmed by 1 base and J by 2 bases, 16 bases remained unmatched. The CDR3 has 19 residues.

This sequence joins TRBV30 and TRBJ2-3; D possibly corresponds to TRBD2 (6 bases). V lost 5 bases and J lost 3, with 24 bases in between. Germline V gene lookup returns CDR1 GTSNPN and CDR2 SVGIG (reference sequence). This CDR3 is 17 amino acids long. CDR3 region: CAWFTRAGRIGTDTQYF. The CDR3 DNA is TGTGCCTGGTTCACAAGAGCGGGCCGGATCGGTACAGATACGCAGTATTTT.